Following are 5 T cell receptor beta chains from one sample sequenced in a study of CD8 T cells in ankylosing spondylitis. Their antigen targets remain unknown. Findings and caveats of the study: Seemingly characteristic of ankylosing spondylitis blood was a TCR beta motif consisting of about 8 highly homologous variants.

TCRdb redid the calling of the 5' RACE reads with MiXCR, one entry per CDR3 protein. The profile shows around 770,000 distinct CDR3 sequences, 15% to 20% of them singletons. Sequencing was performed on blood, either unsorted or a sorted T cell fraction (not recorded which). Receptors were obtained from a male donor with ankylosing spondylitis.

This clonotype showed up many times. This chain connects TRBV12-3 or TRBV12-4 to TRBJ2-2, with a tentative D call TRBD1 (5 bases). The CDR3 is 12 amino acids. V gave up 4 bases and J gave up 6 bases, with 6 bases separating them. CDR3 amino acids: CASSWGPGELFF. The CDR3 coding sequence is TGTGCCAGCAGTTGGGGCCCCGGGGAGCTGTTTTTT.

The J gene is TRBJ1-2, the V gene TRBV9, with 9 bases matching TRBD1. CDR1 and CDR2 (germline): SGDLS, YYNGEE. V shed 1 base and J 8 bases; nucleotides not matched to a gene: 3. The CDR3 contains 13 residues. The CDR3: CASSVPDRGGYTF. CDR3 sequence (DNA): TGTGCCAGCAGCGTACCTGACAGGGGGGGCTACACCTTC.

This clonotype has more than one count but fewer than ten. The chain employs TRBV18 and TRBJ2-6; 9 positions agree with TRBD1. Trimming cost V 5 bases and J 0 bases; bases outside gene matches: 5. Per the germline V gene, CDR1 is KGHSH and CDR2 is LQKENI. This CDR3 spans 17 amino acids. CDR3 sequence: CASSAGTGNSGANVLTF. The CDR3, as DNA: TGTGCCAGCTCAGCCGGGACAGGGAACTCTGGGGCCAACGTCCTGACTTTC.

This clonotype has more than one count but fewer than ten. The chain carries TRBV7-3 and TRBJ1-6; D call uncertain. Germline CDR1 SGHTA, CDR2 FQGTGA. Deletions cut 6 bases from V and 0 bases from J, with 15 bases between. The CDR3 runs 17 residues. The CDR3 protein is CASSLDGRGSYNSPLHF. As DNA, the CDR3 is TGTGCCAGCAGTTTGGACGGGCGCGGCTCCTATAATTCACCCCTCCACTTT.

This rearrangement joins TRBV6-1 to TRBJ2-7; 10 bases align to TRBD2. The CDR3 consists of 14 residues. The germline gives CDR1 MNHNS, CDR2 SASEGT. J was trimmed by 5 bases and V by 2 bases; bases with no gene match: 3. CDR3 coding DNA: TGTGCCAGCAGTGAACTAGCGGGAGCGGACGAGCAGTACTTC. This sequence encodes CASSELAGADEQYF.